The 5 T cell receptor beta chains reported below all come from one sample, sequenced in a study of T cells after yellow fever vaccination (dated by TCRdb to the late 2010s). The treatment or condition label for this specimen denotes: live attenuated yellow fever vaccine strain. Receptor libraries were prepared by 5' RACE. These reads were obtained on an Illumina NovaSeq 6000. TCRdb's own reprocessing of the public reads used fastp at Q25 and MiXCR and kept productive beta chains. Each entry merges the rows of one CDR3 protein and shows their most common DNA and genes. This sample gives some 220,000 distinct CDR3 sequences in total; roughly 3.3% of them show up just once. The ten biggest clones cover about 3% of the sample. The sample in question was CD4+ T cells sorted from PBMCs, obtained 10 days after the yellow fever booster vaccination. Receptors were obtained from a man between 18 and 35 years old who received the YFV17D yellow fever vaccine.

The V and J genes are TRBV6-6 and TRBJ2-5; perhaps TRBD1 as D (5 bases). Trimming stripped 2 bases from V and 5 bases from J, with 9 bases between. The CDR3 contains 13 residues. Germline lookup yields CDR1 MNHNY and CDR2 SVGAGI (reference sequence). This chain's CDR3 is CASSYQGRETQYF. Written as DNA, the CDR3 is TGTGCCAGCAGTTACCAGGGCAGGGAGACCCAGTACTTC.

The sample holds many counts of this clonotype. J is TRBJ2-1 and V is TRBV20-1; 9 positions agree with TRBD1. This CDR3 contains 16 residues. Per germline, CDR1 DFQATT and CDR2 SNEGSKA (reference sequence). Unmatched junction bases numbered 12, after V lost 5 bases and J lost 4 bases. The CDR3 sequence: CSALQTGTGLYNEQFF. The CDR3 DNA sequence: TGCAGTGCTCTTCAAACCGGGACAGGGCTATACAATGAGCAGTTCTTC.

This clonotype came up a few times. The chain couples TRBV29-1 to TRBJ2-3; TRBD1 matches at 9 bases. Trimming removed 4 bases from V and 4 bases from J; junction bases left unmatched: 6. Germline V gene data show CDR1 as SQVTM and CDR2 as ANQGSEA. This CDR3 contains 14 residues. The CDR3 loop reads CSVGEQGAPDTQYF. The CDR3 DNA follows: TGCAGCGTTGGGGAACAGGGGGCACCAGATACGCAGTATTTT.

This clonotype has at least ten counts. The gene calls are TRBV10-2 and TRBJ2-7; D is possibly TRBD2 (6 bases). The CDR3 totals 12 residues. Trimming pared 5 bases from V and 6 bases from J, leaving 11 bases between. Germline CDR1 WSHSY, CDR2 SAAADI. DNA of the CDR3: TGCGCCAGCAGTCGGGGGTGGGTCGAGCAGTACGTC. Its translation: CASSRGWVEQYV.

V and J are TRBV4-1 and TRBJ2-4, with a possible D match to TRBD1 (5 bases). The CDR3 runs 16 residues. Trimming took 3 bases from V and 2 from J, leaving 14 bases between them. The V gene's germline CDR1 is MGHRA and CDR2 YSYEKL. The CDR3, as DNA: TGCGCCAGCAGCCAGAGGACAATGAGAACCAAAAACATTCAGTACTTC. Its protein product is CASSQRTMRTKNIQYF.